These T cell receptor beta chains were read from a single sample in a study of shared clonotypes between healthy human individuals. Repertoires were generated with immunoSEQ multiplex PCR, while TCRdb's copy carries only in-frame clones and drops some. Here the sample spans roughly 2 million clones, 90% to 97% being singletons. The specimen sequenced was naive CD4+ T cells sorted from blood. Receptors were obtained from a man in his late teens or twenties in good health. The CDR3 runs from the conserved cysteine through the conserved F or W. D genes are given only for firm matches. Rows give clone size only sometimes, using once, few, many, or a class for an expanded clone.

CDR3 protein: CASSIGGRSSYEQYF; CDR3 DNA: TGTGCCAGTAGTATAGGGGGACGGAGCTCCTACGAGCAGTACTTC; J gene: TRBJ2-7; D gene: .; clone size: .; CDR3 length: 15; V gene: TRBV19
CDR3 protein: CASSRAGTSNQPQHF; CDR3 DNA: TGTGCCAGCAGCAGAGCAGGGACTAGCAATCAGCCCCAGCATTTT; J gene: TRBJ1-5; D gene: .; clone size: .; CDR3 length: 15; V gene: TRBV11-2
CDR3 protein: CASTLLGGTGELFF; CDR3 DNA: TGTGCCAGCACCCTGTTGGGCGGCACCGGGGAGCTGTTTTTT; J gene: TRBJ2-2; D gene: .; clone size: .; CDR3 length: 14; V gene: TRBV7-9
CDR3 protein: CGQTRREGLAETQYF; CDR3 DNA: TGTGGCCAGACACGGCGGGAGGGCCTGGCAGAGACCCAGTACTTC; J gene: TRBJ2-5; D gene: TRBD2; clone size: .; CDR3 length: 15; V gene: TRBV2
CDR3 protein: CASSGGLTNTEAFF; CDR3 DNA: TGTGCCAGCAGCGGGGGACTGACGAACACTGAAGCTTTCTTT; J gene: TRBJ1-1; D gene: .; clone size: .; CDR3 length: 14; V gene: TRBV9
CDR3 protein: CASSLRKGWSNQPQHF; CDR3 DNA: TGTGCCAGCAGCTTGAGAAAGGGTTGGAGCAATCAGCCCCAGCATTTT; J gene: TRBJ1-5; D gene: .; clone size: once; CDR3 length: 16; V gene: TRBV5-8
CDR3 protein: CAGQDRGEAFF; CDR3 DNA: TGTGCCGGACAGGACAGGGGTGAAGCTTTCTTT; J gene: TRBJ1-1; D gene: TRBD1; clone size: .; CDR3 length: 11; V gene: TRBV7-9
CDR3 protein: CASSASGVISTQYF; CDR3 DNA: TGTGCTAGCAGCGCTAGCGGGGTCATTAGCACCCAGTACTTC; J gene: TRBJ2-5; D gene: TRBD2; clone size: .; CDR3 length: 14; V gene: TRBV7-7
CDR3 protein: CASSHRETNTGELFF; CDR3 DNA: TGTGCCAGCAGCCACAGGGAAACGAACACCGGGGAGCTGTTTTTT; J gene: TRBJ2-2; D gene: .; clone size: .; CDR3 length: 15; V gene: TRBV11-2
CDR3 protein: CASRPASAGELFF; CDR3 DNA: TGTGCCAGCAGGCCTGCTAGCGCCGGGGAGCTGTTTTTT; J gene: TRBJ2-2; D gene: .; clone size: .; CDR3 length: 13; V gene: TRBV6-5
CDR3 protein: CASSEVTGATGELFF; CDR3 DNA: TGCGCCAGCAGCGAAGTAACGGGGGCGACCGGGGAGCTGTTTTTT; J gene: TRBJ2-2; D gene: .; clone size: .; CDR3 length: 15; V gene: TRBV5-1
CDR3 protein: CASRPGVFNEKLFF; CDR3 DNA: TGTGCCAGCAGGCCAGGGGTTTTTAATGAAAAACTGTTTTTT; J gene: TRBJ1-4; D gene: .; clone size: .; CDR3 length: 14; V gene: TRBV28
CDR3 protein: CASSGPDSPYEQYF; CDR3 DNA: TGTGCCAGCAGCGGACCGGATTCGCCCTACGAGCAGTACTTC; J gene: TRBJ2-7; D gene: .; clone size: .; CDR3 length: 14; V gene: TRBV5-4
CDR3 protein: CASSLVGDQPQHF; CDR3 DNA: TGCGCCAGCAGCTTGGTGGGGGATCAGCCCCAGCATTTT; J gene: TRBJ1-5; D gene: .; clone size: .; CDR3 length: 13; V gene: TRBV5-1
CDR3 protein: CASSLLNSNLGDGYTF; CDR3 DNA: TGCGCCAGCAGCTTACTCAATTCGAACCTGGGGGATGGCTACACCTTC; J gene: TRBJ1-2; D gene: .; clone size: .; CDR3 length: 16; V gene: TRBV5-1
CDR3 protein: CASSEPGVPNTIYF; CDR3 DNA: TGTGCCAGTAGTGAACCAGGGGTTCCGAACACCATATATTTT; J gene: TRBJ1-3; D gene: .; clone size: .; CDR3 length: 14; V gene: TRBV19
CDR3 protein: CASSFAGRTDGF; CDR3 DNA: TGTGCCAGCAGCTTCGCTGGGCGGACGGATGGTTTT; J gene: TRBJ1-3; D gene: .; clone size: .; CDR3 length: 12; V gene: TRBV7-9
CDR3 protein: CASSLQNNQPQHF; CDR3 DNA: TGTGCCAGCTCGTTACAGAACAATCAGCCCCAGCATTTT; J gene: TRBJ1-5; D gene: .; clone size: .; CDR3 length: 13; V gene: TRBV18
CDR3 protein: CASRRRGRGETQYF; CDR3 DNA: TGTGCCAGCAGAAGAAGAGGCCGGGGAGAGACCCAGTACTTC; J gene: TRBJ2-5; D gene: .; clone size: once; CDR3 length: 14; V gene: TRBV6-1
CDR3 protein: CASSTREGPAGVRDEQYF; CDR3 DNA: TGTGCCAGCTCGACTCGAGAAGGGCCTGCGGGAGTTCGGGACGAGCAGTACTTC; J gene: TRBJ2-7; D gene: TRBD2; clone size: .; CDR3 length: 18; V gene: TRBV18
CDR3 protein: CASRMGVAGYTF; CDR3 DNA: TGTGCCAGCCGCATGGGGGTGGCAGGCTACACCTTC; J gene: TRBJ1-2; D gene: .; clone size: once; CDR3 length: 12; V gene: TRBV28
CDR3 protein: CASSLGLAVPYEQYF; CDR3 DNA: TGTGCCAGCAGCTTGGGACTAGCGGTACCCTACGAGCAGTACTTC; J gene: TRBJ2-7; D gene: TRBD2; clone size: .; CDR3 length: 15; V gene: TRBV5-4
CDR3 protein: CASSLEGIGNQPQHF; CDR3 DNA: TGTGCCAGCAGCTTAGAAGGGATCGGCAATCAGCCCCAGCATTTT; J gene: TRBJ1-5; D gene: .; clone size: .; CDR3 length: 15; V gene: TRBV7-2
CDR3 protein: CASRSQVNEGTEAFF; CDR3 DNA: TGCGCCAGCAGATCCCAAGTCAACGAGGGCACTGAAGCTTTCTTT; J gene: TRBJ1-1; D gene: .; clone size: once; CDR3 length: 15; V gene: TRBV5-1
CDR3 protein: CASSRGEDYGYTF; CDR3 DNA: TGTGCCAGTAGTAGGGGGGAAGACTATGGCTACACCTTC; J gene: TRBJ1-2; D gene: .; clone size: .; CDR3 length: 13; V gene: TRBV19
CDR3 protein: CASSYDGSGTGELFF; CDR3 DNA: TGCGCCAGCAGCTATGACGGGAGCGGCACCGGGGAGCTGTTTTTT; J gene: TRBJ2-2; D gene: .; clone size: .; CDR3 length: 15; V gene: TRBV5-1
CDR3 protein: CASSGGTANTEAFF; CDR3 DNA: TGCGCCAGCAGCGGTGGGACAGCGAACACTGAAGCTTTCTTT; J gene: TRBJ1-1; D gene: TRBD1; clone size: .; CDR3 length: 14; V gene: TRBV5-1
CDR3 protein: CASSLDGGAWEQFF; CDR3 DNA: TGTGCCAGCAGCTTAGATGGGGGGGCGTGGGAGCAGTTCTTC; J gene: TRBJ2-1; D gene: .; clone size: .; CDR3 length: 14; V gene: TRBV11-2
CDR3 protein: CASSETANSWGSGEQYF; CDR3 DNA: TGTGCCAGCAGCGAGACAGCTAACTCCTGGGGGAGCGGCGAGCAGTACTTC; J gene: TRBJ2-7; D gene: .; clone size: .; CDR3 length: 17; V gene: TRBV21-1
CDR3 protein: CASSQGPTSGGIETQYF; CDR3 DNA: TGTGCCAGCAGCCAGGGGCCGACTAGCGGGGGTATAGAGACCCAGTACTTC; J gene: TRBJ2-5; D gene: TRBD2; clone size: .; CDR3 length: 17; V gene: TRBV5-6
CDR3 protein: CASSSVSRNQPQHF; CDR3 DNA: TGTGCCAGCAGCAGTGTTTCTCGCAATCAGCCCCAGCATTTT; J gene: TRBJ1-5; D gene: .; clone size: .; CDR3 length: 14; V gene: TRBV6-1
CDR3 protein: CSVGTSRETQYF; CDR3 DNA: TGCAGCGTGGGGACTAGTCGGGAGACCCAGTACTTC; J gene: TRBJ2-5; D gene: TRBD2; clone size: .; CDR3 length: 12; V gene: TRBV29-1
CDR3 protein: CASSLGLAGEQYF; CDR3 DNA: TGTGCCAGCAGCCTAGGACTAGCCGGCGAGCAGTACTTC; J gene: TRBJ2-7; D gene: TRBD2; clone size: .; CDR3 length: 13; V gene: TRBV7-2
CDR3 protein: CASYSAGATYNEQFF; CDR3 DNA: TGCGCCAGCTACTCAGCGGGAGCAACCTACAATGAGCAGTTCTTC; J gene: TRBJ2-1; D gene: TRBD2; clone size: .; CDR3 length: 15; V gene: TRBV5-1
CDR3 protein: CASSSPPQEWGYTF; CDR3 DNA: TGTGCCAGCAGTTCCCCCCCACAGGAGTGGGGCTACACCTTC; J gene: TRBJ1-2; D gene: .; clone size: .; CDR3 length: 14; V gene: TRBV28
CDR3 protein: CASSPRQGSADTQYF; CDR3 DNA: TGTGCCAGCTCGCCTCGACAGGGATCGGCAGATACGCAGTATTTT; J gene: TRBJ2-3; D gene: TRBD1; clone size: .; CDR3 length: 15; V gene: TRBV18
CDR3 protein: CASSPGLFETQYF; CDR3 DNA: TGTGCCAGCTCACCCGGACTATTCGAGACCCAGTACTTC; J gene: TRBJ2-5; D gene: .; clone size: .; CDR3 length: 13; V gene: TRBV18
CDR3 protein: CASSYGGWPGELFF; CDR3 DNA: TGTGCCAGCAGTTACGGGGGGTGGCCCGGGGAGCTGTTTTTT; J gene: TRBJ2-2; D gene: .; clone size: .; CDR3 length: 14; V gene: TRBV6-5
CDR3 protein: CASSLVDRPGAIYF; CDR3 DNA: TGTGCCAGCAGCTTGGTGGACCGACCCGGCGCCATATATTTT; J gene: TRBJ1-3; D gene: .; clone size: .; CDR3 length: 14; V gene: TRBV5-4
CDR3 protein: CASSATGMREQFF; CDR3 DNA: TGTGCCAGCAGCGCTACAGGGATGCGTGAGCAGTTCTTC; J gene: TRBJ2-1; D gene: .; clone size: .; CDR3 length: 13; V gene: TRBV9
CDR3 protein: CASSWDRGNTEAFF; CDR3 DNA: TGTGCCAGCAGTTGGGACAGGGGGAACACTGAAGCTTTCTTT; J gene: TRBJ1-1; D gene: TRBD1; clone size: .; CDR3 length: 14; V gene: TRBV28
CDR3 protein: CASSSLQDSPLHF; CDR3 DNA: TGTGCCAGCAGCTCACTACAGGATTCACCCCTCCACTTT; J gene: TRBJ1-6; D gene: .; clone size: .; CDR3 length: 13; V gene: TRBV5-4
CDR3 protein: CASSLRGGTEAFF; CDR3 DNA: TGTGCCAGCAGCTTACGTGGGGGTACTGAAGCTTTCTTT; J gene: TRBJ1-1; D gene: .; clone size: .; CDR3 length: 13; V gene: TRBV7-8
CDR3 protein: CASSPQGAGYTF; CDR3 DNA: TGTGCCAGCTCACCACAGGGTGCAGGCTACACCTTC; J gene: TRBJ1-2; D gene: .; clone size: .; CDR3 length: 12; V gene: TRBV18
CDR3 protein: CASSRAQETQYF; CDR3 DNA: TGTGCCAGCAGCCGTGCCCAAGAGACCCAGTACTTC; J gene: TRBJ2-5; D gene: .; clone size: .; CDR3 length: 12; V gene: TRBV7-9
CDR3 protein: CASSLYGQGGNEQFF; CDR3 DNA: TGTGCCAGCAGCTTATATGGACAGGGAGGGAATGAGCAGTTCTTC; J gene: TRBJ2-1; D gene: .; clone size: .; CDR3 length: 15; V gene: TRBV7-8
CDR3 protein: CASCQSATGELFF; CDR3 DNA: TGTGCCAGCTGTCAGTCAGCCACCGGGGAGCTGTTTTTT; J gene: TRBJ2-2; D gene: .; clone size: once; CDR3 length: 13; V gene: TRBV2
CDR3 protein: CASSQALSEKLFF; CDR3 DNA: TGCGCCAGCAGCCAAGCCCTTAGCGAAAAACTGTTTTTT; J gene: TRBJ1-4; D gene: .; clone size: .; CDR3 length: 13; V gene: TRBV4-1
CDR3 protein: CAISEVLGQGGEKLFF; CDR3 DNA: TGTGCCATCAGTGAGGTTCTTGGACAGGGTGGTGAAAAACTGTTTTTT; J gene: TRBJ1-4; D gene: TRBD1; clone size: .; CDR3 length: 16; V gene: TRBV10-3
CDR3 protein: CASRGEGASGFSPLHF; CDR3 DNA: TGTGCCAGCAGGGGTGAGGGGGCCTCGGGTTTTTCACCCCTCCACTTT; J gene: TRBJ1-6; D gene: TRBD1; clone size: .; CDR3 length: 16; V gene: TRBV9
CDR3 protein: CASSGQGGGYTF; CDR3 DNA: TGTGCCAGCTCCGGACAGGGTGGAGGCTACACCTTC; J gene: TRBJ1-2; D gene: TRBD1; clone size: .; CDR3 length: 12; V gene: TRBV18
CDR3 protein: CASSLTDFTDTQYF; CDR3 DNA: TGTGCCAGCAGCTTGACCGATTTCACAGATACGCAGTATTTT; J gene: TRBJ2-3; D gene: .; clone size: .; CDR3 length: 14; V gene: TRBV7-9